This entry concerns a single T cell receptor (beta chain). Next came a second PCR, run for about 6 to 12 cycles, which used a sample-barcoded 5' primer along with a J-beta primer mix. TCRdb recomputed calls from the 5' RACE reads with MiXCR, one row per CDR3 protein. The sample contains 650,000 to 900,000 distinct CDR3 sequences, 62% of which appear only once. This record comes from a study of blood T cells in healthy people across ages. Turning to the study itself: Template switching picked up about one barcoded beta molecule for each two T cells.

V was clipped by 0 bases and J by 0 bases, with 16 bases between them. This CDR3 contains 19 residues. CDR1 is SGDLS, CDR2 YYNGEE, per germline. This TCR came from a man aged 25-45 years in good health. The rearrangement uses TRBV9 and TRBJ1-6, with D possibly matching TRBD1 (5 bases). Material: blood. CDR3: CASSVEDTGGSSYNSPLHF. The CDR3 DNA reads as TGTGCCAGCAGCGTAGAGGATACGGGGGGGAGCTCCTATAATTCACCCCTCCACTTT.